This TCR beta chain was found in a study of T cells in Graves' hyperthyroidism and ophthalmopathy. The CDR3 sequence is 14 residues long. CDR1 is SNHLY, CDR2 FYNNEI, per germline. Unmatched junction bases numbered 4, after V lost 7 bases and J lost 1 base. The CDR3 regions of TCR beta were amplified from RNA transcripts. The TCR CDR3 first-round RT-PCR relied on the HTBI primer set. TCRdb analysed the multiplex PCR reads with MiXCR anew, one entry per CDR3 protein. Of some 740,000 distinct CDR3 sequences listed, about 15% are singletons. This TCR was recovered from a woman aged 18-29 years with Graves' hyperthyroidism. The rearrangement uses TRBV2 and TRBJ2-3, with 8 bases matching TRBD2. The sequencing sample was made of blood. CDR3 residues: CASTIAGRTDTQYF. The CDR3 nucleotides read TGTGCCAGCACGATAGCGGGACGCACAGATACGCAGTATTTT.